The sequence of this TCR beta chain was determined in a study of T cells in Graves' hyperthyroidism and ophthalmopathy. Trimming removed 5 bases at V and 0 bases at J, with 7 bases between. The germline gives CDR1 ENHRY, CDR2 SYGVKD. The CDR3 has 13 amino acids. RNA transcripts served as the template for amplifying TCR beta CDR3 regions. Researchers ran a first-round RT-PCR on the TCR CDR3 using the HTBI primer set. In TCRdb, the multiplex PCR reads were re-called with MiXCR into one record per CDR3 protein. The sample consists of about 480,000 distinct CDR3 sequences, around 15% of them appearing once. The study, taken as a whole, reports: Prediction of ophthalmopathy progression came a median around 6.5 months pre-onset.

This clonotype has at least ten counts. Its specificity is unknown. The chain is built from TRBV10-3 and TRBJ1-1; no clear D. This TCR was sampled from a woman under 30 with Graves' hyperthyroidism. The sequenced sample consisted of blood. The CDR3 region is CAISFDLNTEAFF. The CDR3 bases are TGTGCCATCAGTTTTGATTTGAACACTGAAGCTTTCTTT.